There are many counts of the clone carrying this T cell receptor beta chain. In germline, CDR1 is LGHNA, CDR2 YSLEER. V lost 3 bases and J lost 3; bases outside the gene matches: 5. CDR3 length: 15 amino acids. TCRdb processed the 5' RACE reads anew with MiXCR; each CDR3 protein has one entry. Among around 61,000 distinct CDR3 sequences listed, 11% were seen once. This entry belongs to a study of early T cells in non-severe SARS-CoV-2 infection. This rearrangement joins TRBV4-3 to TRBJ1-1; 9 bases fit TRBD1. Sequenced sample: whole blood. The receptor comes from an adult who was a healthcare worker with PCR-confirmed SARS-CoV-2 infection or an uninfected control (not recorded which). The CDR3 DNA sequence: TGCGCCAGCAGCCAGGACAGGGGAGACTACACTGAAGCTTTCTTT. As protein: CASSQDRGDYTEAFF.